This entry lists 23 T cell receptor beta chains sequenced from one sample in a study of Ad26.COV2.S vaccination and SARS-CoV-2 variants (dated by TCRdb to the early 2020s). Per the publication, the treatment or condition label means: about 20 received Ad26.COV2.S at low or high dose, single or two shots; 5 received placebo; per-sample allocation not given. Repertoires of vaccine and placebo recipients were sequenced from samples collected on day 63 after the first injection. Libraries were built with the immunoSEQ multiplex PCR assay. TCRdb carries this immuneACCESS record with in-frame sequences only. Its versions omit some clonotypes, under half of them owing to an unresolved V gene in the studies checked, with the rest unexplained. Recorded for this sample are about 320,000 clones; just over 85% of them occurred a single time. The top ten clones comprise 1.9% of the sample. This material consisted of peripheral blood, taken in a trial of Ad26.COV2.S vaccine versus placebo. The receptor source for this set is a person aged 18 to 65 who received the Ad26.COV2.S COVID-19 vaccine or a placebo.

The chain has TRBV7-3 and TRBJ1-2; D is possibly TRBD1 (5 bases). Germline lookup yields CDR1 SGHTA and CDR2 FQGTGA. This CDR3 comprises 13 residues. Trimming removed 5 bases at V and 6 bases at J, with 13 bases between. The CDR3 nucleotides are TGTGCCAGCAGCCCCCGACAGACAGATGGCTACACCTTC. Protein product: CASSPRQTDGYTF.

V gene TRBV13 combines with J gene TRBJ1-2, with 7 bases identical to TRBD1. This CDR3 has 15 amino acids. CDR1 and CDR2 from the germline V gene are PRHDT and FYEKMQ (reference sequence). J gave up 2 bases and V 5 bases, and 8 bases lay outside the gene matches. This CDR3 reads CASSPTGAQNYGYTF. CDR3 coding DNA: TGTGCCAGCAGCCCAACAGGGGCACAAAACTATGGCTACACCTTC.

The chain has TRBV11-2 and TRBJ2-4; tentatively, D is TRBD1 (6 bases). The CDR3 is made up of 18 amino acids. V was pared by 4 bases and J by 1 base, with 20 bases between. Germline assignment: CDR1 SGHAT and CDR2 FQNNGV. Written as DNA, the CDR3 is TGTGCCAGCAGCTCTCGTAGGGGGACAACTTCTGCCAAAAACATTCAGTACTTC. It encodes CASSSRRGTTSAKNIQYF.

The chain links TRBV5-4 to TRBJ2-3; D may correspond to TRBD1 or TRBD2 (6 bases each). Germline V lookup: CDR1 SGHNT, CDR2 YYREEE (reference sequence). The CDR3 contains 16 residues. Trimming took off 4 bases at V and 5 bases at J, with 20 bases between the two ends. DNA for the CDR3: TGTGCCAGCAGCCCCGCCGCTGGGGGGCGCGGAGATACGCAGTATTTT. Protein sequence: CASSPAAGGRGDTQYF. Filled out from reference TRBV5-4 and TRBJ2-3, the complete variable domain reads ETGVTQSPTHLIKTRGQQVTLRCSSQSGHNTVSWYQQALGQGPQFIFQYYREEENGRGNFPPRFSGLQFPNYSSELNVNALELDDSALYLCASSPAAGGRGDTQYFGPGTRLTVL.

Comment on this clone: A junction boundary mismatches the germline segment, possibly from a read error. The rearrangement joins TRBV7-7 to TRBJ2-3; 13 positions match TRBD2. The CDR3 consists of 18 residues. CDR1 and CDR2 from the germline V gene are SSHAT and FNYEAQ (reference sequence). The CDR3 reads CASSPGTSGATSTDTQYF. The CDR3 DNA sequence: TGTGCTAGCAGCCCAGGGACTAGCGGGGCTACTAGCACAGATACGCAGTATTTT.

V is TRBV30 and J is TRBJ1-6; 8 bases match TRBD1. CDR3 length equals 13 residues. V lost 8 bases to trimming and J lost 5 bases; unmatched junction nucleotides: 5. CDR1 is GTSNPN, CDR2 SVGIG, per germline (reference sequence). The CDR3 loop is CAIDRGNNSPLHF. CDR3 sequence (DNA): TGTGCCATTGACAGGGGCAATAATTCACCCCTCCACTTT.

The rearrangement joins TRBV30 to TRBJ1-1; D remains unclear. This CDR3 has 13 residues. Looked up from germline, CDR1 is GTSNPN and CDR2 is SVGIG (reference sequence). The germline V and J ends were trimmed by 4 bases and 1 base, with 10 bases remaining between them. The CDR3 DNA sequence: TGTGCCTGGAAAATAGAGAGGAACACTGAAGCTTTCTTT. It is translated as CAWKIERNTEAFF. Complete variable domain (other parts from reference TRBV30 and TRBJ1-1): SQTIHQWPATLVQPVGSPLSLECTVEGTSNPNLYWYRQAAGRGLQLLFYSVGIGQISSEVPQNLSASRPQDRQFILSSKKLLLSDSGFYLCAWKIERNTEAFFGQGTRLTVV.

This rearrangement joins TRBV19 to TRBJ1-1; D ambiguous. Germline-derived CDR1 and CDR2 are LNHDA and SQIVND (reference sequence). The CDR3 spans 15 residues. Between the trimmed V and J ends, which lost 4 bases and 1 base, there was a span of 13 bases. The CDR3 here is CASSTRRAGNTEAFF. CDR3 in DNA: TGTGCCAGTAGTACCCGGAGGGCGGGGAACACTGAAGCTTTCTTT. Combining the CDR3 with reference TRBV19 and TRBJ1-1 gives the whole variable domain DGGITQSPKYLFRKEGQNVTLSCEQNLNHDAMYWYRQDPGQGLRLIYYSQIVNDFQKGDIAEGYSVSREKKESFPLTVTSAQKNPTAFYLCASSTRRAGNTEAFFGQGTRLTVV.

The chain couples TRBV5-1 to TRBJ1-2, with D unclear. The CDR3 extends over 9 amino acids. Trimming cost V 0 bases and J 9 bases, with 0 bases left between them. The germline gives CDR1 SGHRS, CDR2 YFSETQ. CDR3 sequence reads: CASSLGYTF. For the CDR3, the DNA is TGCGCCAGCAGCTTGGGCTACACCTTC.

V usage is TRBV10-1 and J usage is TRBJ2-7, with 12 nucleotides matching TRBD2. CDR1 is WNHNN, CDR2 SYGVQD, per germline (reference sequence). This CDR3 region has 20 residues. The ends lost 3 bases at V and 1 base at J; junction bases unmatched: 16. The CDR3 bases are TGCGCCAGCAGTGACCCCCGGAATAGGCTAGCGGGGGGGCCGTCCTACGAGCAGTACTTC. This gives the protein CASSDPRNRLAGGPSYEQYF.

The genes are TRBV9 and TRBJ2-2; D is perhaps TRBD1 (6 bases). V lost 3 bases, J lost 1 base, and 13 bases lay in between. The CDR3 contains 16 residues. Germline CDR1 SGDLS, CDR2 YYNGEE. The CDR3 region is CASSAHGTLNTGELFF. The CDR3 DNA is TGTGCCAGCAGCGCCCACGGGACACTGAACACCGGGGAGCTGTTTTTT.

The chain has TRBV23-1 and TRBJ2-1; perhaps TRBD1 as D (5 bases). TRBV23-1 carries the ORF label, with uncertain function. There are 17 residues in the CDR3. V lost 1 base to trimming and J lost 3 bases, with 16 bases between them. The CDR3 bases are TGCGCCAGCAGTCAATTCCTGAGGCAGGGCGTCTACAATGAGCAGTTCTTC. Its protein product is CASSQFLRQGVYNEQFF.

This sequence joins TRBV7-2 and TRBJ2-3, with TRBD1 matching 7 bases. Germline V CDR1 and CDR2: SGHTA, FQGNSA. The CDR3 contains 14 residues. J was trimmed by 7 bases and V by 0 bases; bases with no gene match: 4. Here the CDR3 DNA reads TGTGCCAGCAGCTTAGCGAGGGGGCAGAATACGCAGTATTTT. This sequence encodes CASSLARGQNTQYF.

The V call is TRBV27, the J call TRBJ1-5; a weak D match, TRBD1 (5 bases). The CDR3 totals 16 residues. The V and J ends lost 3 bases and 1 base respectively, with 13 bases between them. CDR1 is MNHEY, CDR2 SMNVEV, per germline (reference sequence). The CDR3 reads CASSFRAGISNQPQHF. The DNA for the CDR3 is TGTGCCAGCAGTTTCAGGGCAGGAATAAGCAATCAGCCCCAGCATTTT.

The CDR3 DNA reads TGTGCCTGGAGTTCGGCGAGGTCTAAAGGCAACACCATATATTTT. Residues: CAWSSARSKGNTIYF. The J gene is TRBJ1-3, the V gene TRBV30; D not resolved. Per germline, CDR1 GTSNPN and CDR2 SVGIG (reference sequence). Trimming stripped 2 bases from V and 7 bases from J, with 18 bases between. The CDR3 is 15 amino acids.

This chain links TRBV14 with TRBJ2-2, with 10 bases that match TRBD1. Germline assignment: CDR1 SGHDN and CDR2 FVKESK. V lost 3 bases and J lost 3; bases outside the gene matches: 7. This CDR3 is 17 amino acids long. CDR3 DNA sequence: TGTGCCAGCAGCCACCCCTGGGACAGGGGTTACACCGGGGAGCTGTTTTTT. Translated, it gives CASSHPWDRGYTGELFF. Variable domain in full (rest from reference TRBV14 and TRBJ2-2): EAGVTQFPSHSVIEKGQTVTLRCDPISGHDNLYWYRRVMGKEIKFLLHFVKESKQDESGMPNNRFLAERTGGTYSTLKVQPAELEDSGVYFCASSHPWDRGYTGELFFGEGSRLTVL.

V usage is TRBV29-1 and J usage is TRBJ1-2; no clear D. CDR3 length equals 13 residues. With 4 bases removed from V and 6 bases from J, the gap between germline ends came to 15 bases. CDR1 is SQVTM, CDR2 ANQGSEA, per germline. The CDR3 loop reads CSVVSPTRDGYTF. CDR3 bases: TGCAGCGTTGTGTCCCCAACGAGGGATGGCTACACCTTC. Complete variable domain (other parts from reference TRBV29-1 and TRBJ1-2): SAVISQKPSRDICQRGTSLTIQCQVDSQVTMMFWYRQQPGQSLTLIATANQGSEATYESGFVIDKFPISRPNLTFSTLTVSNMSPEDSSIYLCSVVSPTRDGYTFGSGTRLTVV.

The gene calls are TRBV7-6 and TRBJ2-5; D possibly matches TRBD1 or TRBD2 (7 bases each). The CDR3 extends over 16 amino acids. The V gene lost 3 bases and the J gene lost 4 bases, with 18 bases spanning the gap. Germline CDR1 and CDR2: SGHVS and FNYEAQ. CDR3 in amino acids: CASSFYGQGEGETQYF. Written as DNA, the CDR3 is TGTGCCAGCAGCTTCTATGGGCAGGGGGAGGGAGAGACCCAGTACTTC.

The chain is built from TRBV11-2 and TRBJ2-1, with 8 bases fitting TRBD2. After removal of 3 bases from V and 2 bases from J, the junction contained 6 bases not matched to a gene. CDR1 and CDR2 (germline): SGHAT, FQNNGV. The CDR3 has 16 amino acids. The CDR3, as DNA: TGTGCCAGCAGCTTGGGGAAAGCGGGGGCCTACAATGAGCAGTTCTTC. Translation: CASSLGKAGAYNEQFF. The whole variable domain, remainder taken from reference TRBV11-2 and TRBJ2-1, is EAGVAQSPRYKIIEKRQSVAFWCNPISGHATLYWYQQILGQGPKLLIQFQNNGVVDDSQLPKDRFSAERLKGVDSTLKIQPAKLEDSAVYLCASSLGKAGAYNEQFFGPGTRLTVL.

The chain employs TRBV30 and TRBJ1-5, with D possibly matching TRBD1 (5 bases). The CDR3 has 13 residues. Germline V gene data show CDR1 as GTSNPN and CDR2 as SVGIG (reference sequence). Trimming removed 3 bases from V and 5 bases from J, with 11 bases in between. The CDR3 DNA is TGTGCCTGGAGCAACGGGGGGGATCAGCCCCAGCATTTT. This codes for CAWSNGGDQPQHF. Complete variable domain (other parts from reference TRBV30 and TRBJ1-5): SQTIHQWPATLVQPVGSPLSLECTVEGTSNPNLYWYRQAAGRGLQLLFYSVGIGQISSEVPQNLSASRPQDRQFILSSKKLLLSDSGFYLCAWSNGGDQPQHFGDGTRLSIL.

The V gene is TRBV10-3, the J gene TRBJ2-1; TRBD2 matches at 10 bases. Per the germline V gene, CDR1 is ENHRY and CDR2 is SYGVKD. The CDR3 has 15 residues. With V trimmed by 6 bases and J by 8 bases, 10 bases remained unmatched. The CDR3 region has the DNA TGTGCCATCAGGAAGATTAGCGGGGGGACGTATGAGCAGTTCTTC. Translating it yields CAIRKISGGTYEQFF.

The chain couples TRBV10-2 to TRBJ1-6; D possibly corresponds to TRBD1 (5 bases). Germline-derived CDR1 and CDR2 are WSHSY and SAAADI. V was clipped by 4 bases and J by 8 bases, with 15 bases between them. CDR3 length equals 15 residues. Here the CDR3 reads CASSGEGLDHSPLHF. In DNA form, the CDR3 reads TGCGCCAGCAGTGGGGAGGGGTTGGATCATTCACCCCTCCACTTT.

The chain recombines TRBV30 with TRBJ1-5; 7 bases line up with TRBD1. Germline values: CDR1 GTSNPN, CDR2 SVGIG (reference sequence). This CDR3 has 13 amino acids. Trimming cost V 7 bases and J 4 bases; bases outside gene matches: 7. CDR3 bases: TGTGCCTCGGGGACAGCTCTTAATCAGCCCCAGCATTTT. Translated, it gives CASGTALNQPQHF.